This T cell receptor beta chain originates from a study of a mutant IDH1 vaccine in newly diagnosed glioma. Study information: Vaccination started 4-6 weeks after radiotherapy alone, or with temozolomide cycles. Before enrollment, patients got radiotherapy alone, temozolomide alone, or mostly the combination. The sex distribution of treated patients was about 62% male and approximately 40% female, with a mean age of roughly 40 years.

Clones were read by immunoSEQ multiplex PCR, and TCRdb kept only the in-frame ones, dropping some. The data show about 36,000 clones, 80% seen once. In the case of this clone: Antigen: not known.

Stated time point: week 11, during vaccination. All doses held 300 ug of mutant IDH1 20-mer peptide, with topical imiquimod. Germline CDR1 and CDR2: SGHTA and FQGNSA. This CDR3 has 15 residues. V was clipped by 5 bases and J by 1 base, with 11 bases between them. This TCR derives from a woman aged 25 to 45 with glioma. Some clones in this sample may be carry-over from other donors' samples. The chain recombines TRBV7-2 with TRBJ1-4; D unresolved. The sample was peripheral blood mononuclear cells (PBMCs), taken from a glioma patient whose treatment included an IDH1 peptide vaccine. CDR3 region: CASSPTLITNEKLFF. Here the CDR3 DNA reads TGTGCCAGCAGCCCCACCTTGATAACTAATGAAAAACTGTTTTTT.